The 23 T cell receptor beta chains below were found in one sample sequenced in a study of cytomegalovirus exposure and HLA in healthy donors. Measured with immunoSEQ multiplex PCR; TCRdb has only the in-frame clones, and not every one. The top ten hold more than 20% of the sample, which has 150,000 to 180,000 clones, 75% to 90% seen once. Sequencing input: PBMCs. These receptor sequences come from a man between 18 and 35 years old in good health and CMV-seropositive.

This clone was counted once. V usage is TRBV5-6 and J usage is TRBJ2-7; 9 nucleotides line up with TRBD2. V trimming: 5 bases; J trimming: 2 bases; junction bases outside the gene matches: 5. Germline lookup yields CDR1 SGHDT and CDR2 YYEEEE. This CDR3 contains 14 residues. The CDR3: CASRISGRAYEQYF. DNA of the CDR3: TGTGCCAGCAGAATTAGCGGGAGAGCCTACGAGCAGTACTTC.

The rearrangement joins TRBV9 to TRBJ2-5; 7 bases match TRBD1. V lost 3 bases to trimming and J lost 3 bases; unmatched junction nucleotides: 5. The CDR3 length is 14 residues. CDR1 is SGDLS and CDR2 is YYNGEE in the germline V gene. CDR3 nucleotides: TGTGCCAGCAGCGCCCAAGGGGGCGAAGAGACCCAGTACTTC. This encodes CASSAQGGEETQYF.

CDR3 sequence reads: CASSTGTDTQYF. CDR3 DNA sequence: TGTGCCAGTAGCACAGGCACAGATACGCAGTATTTT. The gene calls are TRBV19 and TRBJ2-3; D is ambiguous. Germline CDR1 LNHDA, CDR2 SQIVND (reference sequence). The V gene lost 6 bases and the J gene lost 1 base, with 5 bases spanning the gap. The CDR3 contains 12 residues.

The chain joins TRBV7-9 to TRBJ2-5, with 10 bases that match TRBD1. Germline CDR1 SEHNR, CDR2 FQNEAQ (reference sequence). Trimming took 1 base from V and 4 from J; bases not matched to a gene: 0. The CDR3 consists of 14 residues. The CDR3 sequence is CASSLGTGGETQYF. CDR3 sequence (DNA): TGTGCCAGCAGCTTAGGGACAGGGGGAGAGACCCAGTACTTC.

V and J are TRBV18 and TRBJ2-1, with TRBD2 identical over 15 bases. Germline V CDR1 and CDR2: KGHSH, LQKENI. Losses at the gene ends were 5 bases for V and 9 bases for J; bases not matched to a gene: 5. CDR3 length: 15 residues. The CDR3 here is CASSSGLAGGSEQFF. In DNA form, the CDR3 reads TGTGCCAGCTCATCGGGACTAGCGGGAGGATCTGAGCAGTTCTTC.

The table lists this clone with a few counts. The chain combines TRBV6-5 with TRBJ1-5, with 8 positions matching TRBD1. The CDR3 has 13 residues. CDR1 is MNHEY and CDR2 is SVGAGI in the germline V gene. Trimming removed 2 bases from V and 6 bases from J; junction bases left unmatched: 0. The CDR3: CASSYDRGQPQHF. The CDR3, as DNA: TGTGCCAGCAGTTACGACAGGGGTCAGCCCCAGCATTTT.

J is TRBJ2-7 and V is TRBV7-9, with 8 bases that match TRBD2. Germline CDR1 is SEHNR and CDR2 is FQNEAQ (reference sequence). The CDR3 runs 14 residues. The trim removed 4 bases at V and 0 bases at J, leaving 2 bases unmatched. The CDR3 region has the DNA TGTGCCAGCAGCTCCCTAGCGGGCTCCTACGAGCAGTACTTC. Translation: CASSSLAGSYEQYF.

The rearrangement joins TRBV6-1 to TRBJ2-5; the D gene is possibly TRBD1 (6 bases). CDR1 is MNHNS and CDR2 is SASEGT in the germline V gene. This CDR3 region has 14 residues. V was cut by 4 bases and J by 2 bases, with 11 bases left in between. The CDR3 nucleotides read TGTGCCAGCAGTGGAGGGGGACCTCAAGAGACCCAGTACTTC. This sequence encodes CASSGGGPQETQYF.

The V and J genes are TRBV6-6 and TRBJ1-4; D call uncertain. The germline V and J ends were trimmed by 0 bases and 2 bases, with 10 bases remaining between them. Germline CDR1 and CDR2: MNHNY and SVGAGI (reference sequence). The CDR3 is 16 amino acids. CDR3 protein: CASSYSKGATNEKLFF. The DNA for the CDR3 is TGTGCCAGCAGTTACTCGAAAGGAGCGACTAATGAAAAACTGTTTTTT.

The sample holds a few counts of this clone. The V and J genes are TRBV5-1 and TRBJ2-5; TRBD2 matches 9 bases. Germline CDR1 and CDR2: SGHRS and YFSETQ. V shed 4 bases, J shed 4 bases, and the junction held 11 bases outside the gene matches. The length of the CDR3 is 16 residues. CDR3 DNA: TGCGCCAGCAGCCGAGGGGGTAGCGGGAGAGCAGAGACCCAGTACTTC. This gives the protein CASSRGGSGRAETQYF. The variable domain in full, completed from reference TRBV5-1 and TRBJ2-5, reads KAGVTQTPRYLIKTRGQQVTLSCSPISGHRSVSWYQQTPGQGLQFLFEYFSETQRNKGNFPGRFSGRQFSNSRSEMNVSTLELGDSALYLCASSRGGSGRAETQYFGPGTRLLVL.

In this sample, this clone turned up a few times. The rearrangement joins TRBV4-2 to TRBJ1-2; tentative D call: TRBD1 (5 bases). Germline V gene data show CDR1 as LGHNA and CDR2 as YNFKEQ. Trimming pared 3 bases from V and 4 bases from J, leaving 15 bases between. There are 15 residues in the CDR3. CDR3 region: CASSQASQGTYGYTF. CDR3 coding DNA: TGTGCCAGCAGCCAGGCCTCCCAGGGTACCTATGGCTACACCTTC.

J is TRBJ1-4 and V is TRBV7-9; D might be TRBD1 (5 bases). Deletions cut 2 bases from V and 8 bases from J, with 12 bases between. This CDR3 has 14 amino acids. The V gene's germline CDR1 is SEHNR and CDR2 FQNEAQ (reference sequence). The CDR3, as DNA: TGTGCCAGCAGCTTAAGGGGCCCGGAGGAAAAACTGTTTTTT. Translation gives CASSLRGPEEKLFF.

This clone is a singleton in its sample. The V gene is TRBV27, the J gene TRBJ2-7; D possibly corresponds to TRBD2 (6 bases). Trimming pared 6 bases from V and 5 bases from J, leaving 11 bases between. The V gene's germline CDR1 is MNHEY and CDR2 SMNVEV (reference sequence). This CDR3 region has 12 residues. DNA for the CDR3: TGTGCCAGCAGCCACGGGAGCGACGAGCAGTACTTC. Its translation: CASSHGSDEQYF.

CDR3 residues: CASSFGLAGAPGGDEQFF. CDR3 coding DNA: TGCGCCAGCAGCTTCGGACTAGCGGGGGCCCCCGGGGGGGATGAGCAGTTCTTC. The genes are TRBV5-1 and TRBJ2-1; the match to TRBD2 covers 13 bases. The trim removed 2 bases at V and 8 bases at J, leaving 13 bases unmatched. Germline values: CDR1 SGHRS, CDR2 YFSETQ. The CDR3 loop spans 18 amino acids.

The chain recombines TRBV6-1 with TRBJ2-5; possible D gene TRBD1, 5 bases. The V end lost 4 bases, the J end lost 5 bases, and 11 bases lay between the germline ends. The CDR3 loop spans 13 amino acids. Germline V lookup: CDR1 MNHNS, CDR2 SASEGT. As DNA, the CDR3 is TGTGCCAGCAGTGGCAGGGTCGGGGAGACCCAGTACTTC. This codes for CASSGRVGETQYF.

The chain is built from TRBV7-2 and TRBJ2-3; TRBD1 matches 7 bases. Germline V gives CDR1 SGHTA, CDR2 FQGNSA. Trimming removed 5 bases from V and 3 bases from J; junction bases left unmatched: 14. The CDR3 is 17 amino acids. This CDR3 reads CASSRASQGWGTDTQYF. In DNA, the CDR3 is TGTGCCAGCAGCCGAGCCTCACAGGGGTGGGGTACAGATACGCAGTATTTT. The whole variable domain, remainder taken from reference TRBV7-2 and TRBJ2-3, is GAGVSQSPSNKVTEKGKDVELRCDPISGHTALYWYRQSLGQGLEFLIYFQGNSAPDKSGLPSDRFSAERTGGSVSTLTIQRTQQEDSAVYLCASSRASQGWGTDTQYFGPGTRLTVL.

The V and J genes are TRBV29-1 and TRBJ1-3; 7 bases match TRBD1. The germline gives CDR1 SQVTM, CDR2 ANQGSEA. The trim removed 2 bases at V and 0 bases at J, leaving 7 bases unmatched. The CDR3 consists of 16 residues. The CDR3 coding sequence is TGCAGCGTTGAATCCCGACAGGGCAACTCTGGAAACACCATATATTTT. Protein product: CSVESRQGNSGNTIYF.

V usage is TRBV2 and J usage is TRBJ2-4, with D unclear. Trimming pared 2 bases from V and 2 bases from J, leaving 10 bases between. The length of the CDR3 is 15 residues. Per the germline V gene, CDR1 is SNHLY and CDR2 is FYNNEI. Here the CDR3 reads CASSEQALTKNIQYF. The CDR3 bases are TGTGCCAGCAGTGAACAGGCTTTGACCAAAAACATTCAGTACTTC.

The genes are TRBV6-5 and TRBJ2-1, with 7 nucleotides matching TRBD1. Germline V gene lookup returns CDR1 MNHEY and CDR2 SVGAGI. Trimming cost V 0 bases and J 5 bases; bases outside gene matches: 7. The CDR3 extends over 16 amino acids. CDR3 sequence: CASSYSIGGRNNEQFF. CDR3 sequence (DNA): TGTGCCAGCAGTTACTCTATAGGGGGCCGCAACAATGAGCAGTTCTTC.

This chain joins TRBV5-4 and TRBJ2-3, with D unclear. The germline gives CDR1 SGHNT, CDR2 YYREEE (reference sequence). The V end lost 1 base, the J end lost 3 bases, and 12 bases lay between the germline ends. There are 15 residues in the CDR3. CDR3 in DNA: TGTGCCAGCAGCTTGAAGAACGGAGCGACAGATACGCAGTATTTT. Amino acids: CASSLKNGATDTQYF.

This chain connects TRBV10-3 to TRBJ2-3; possible D gene TRBD2, 6 bases. The CDR3 is 14 amino acids. The V and J ends lost 6 bases and 4 bases respectively, with 14 bases between them. The germline V gene has CDR1 ENHRY and CDR2 SYGVKD. CDR3 sequence (DNA): TGTGCCATCAGGACGGGGGATGCGGCAGATACGCAGTATTTT. Residues: CAIRTGDAADTQYF.

This rearrangement joins TRBV18 to TRBJ1-4, with no clear D. The germline CDR1 and CDR2 sequences are KGHSH and LQKENI. This CDR3 is 12 amino acids long. The V end was cut by 6 bases, the J end by 8 bases, with 10 bases between. CDR3 bases: TGTGCCAGCTCCCCCCCGGGAGAAAAACTGTTTTTT. As protein: CASSPPGEKLFF.

The chain carries TRBV2 and TRBJ1-1; a weak D match, TRBD1 (5 bases). The CDR3 is made up of 17 amino acids. Looked up from germline, CDR1 is SNHLY and CDR2 is FYNNEI. V was pared by 0 bases and J by 0 bases, with 14 bases between. CDR3 protein: CASSEAENRPMNTEAFF. In DNA, the CDR3 is TGTGCCAGCAGTGAAGCGGAGAACAGGCCCATGAACACTGAAGCTTTCTTT.